This T cell receptor (beta chain) was sequenced during a study of blood T cell repertoires in COVID-19 (dated by TCRdb to the early 2020s). In the study overall: Collaborator samples came from the United States, Italy and Spain and covered acute and convalescent phases of COVID-19. The material from the prospective study consisted of cDNA or gDNA derived from T cells, B-cell-depleted T cells, or PBMCs. Deeply sampled blood TCRbeta repertoires from subjects exposed to, actively infected with, or recovered from COVID-19 were included in the dataset. A freely available public database, intended as a resource for researchers studying the immune response to SARS-CoV-2, is where the repertoires were released. The samples were drawn from two sources: the first 160 participants of the ongoing ImmuneRACE study, and some 1,300 subjects contributed by 6 global collaborators. A de-identified subject ID, COVID-19 status, age in years and sex were almost always included in the sample metadata. Where HLA class I and class II types were available, the types were taken from metadata supplied by the sample provider, not from assay-based typing.

This clone was detected once. What antigen it recognizes has not been identified. No per-base quality is available; no much larger clone lies one base away. The immunoSEQ Assay, a bias-controlled multiplex PCR, was used to amplify TCRbeta CDR3 regions from genomic DNA. The authors' analysis ran thus. Within the assay, amplification of reference gene primers was used to estimate how many nucleated cells each sample contained. To quantify the absolute abundance of each unique TCRbeta CDR3 rearrangement, sequence reads were collapsed and filtered. Productive Simpson clonality was computed per sample as the square root of Simpson's diversity index over productive rearrangements. Imported from immuneACCESS, the table was reduced by TCRdb to in-frame sequences with V and J called. These copies leave out some clones; in studies compared against another copy, an unresolved V gene accounts for under half, and the cause of the remainder is not known. The D gene and trimming were derived from the DNA, and the V and J assignments and clone size from that table. In this sample the table shows approximately 300,000 clones, over 75% of which occur a single time. The top ten clonotypes cover 1% of the sample.

V is clipped by 0 bases and J by 5 bases, and the sequence between their germline boundaries is 16 bases long. In the germline V gene, CDR1 corresponds to SGDLS and CDR2 to YYNGEE. The cysteine opens and the phenylalanine closes a CDR3 of 16 amino acids. The entry retains the CDR3 DNA only, 48 bases that are in frame from base 1. General findings and caveats noted by the study authors: Clinical and demographic metadata were provided uncurated, with the amount varying by source and participant.

Each collaborating institution followed its own protocols to collect whole blood in K2EDTA tubes. For TCRbeta analysis, collaborator samples were shipped as frozen whole blood, as isolated PBMCs, or as DNA extracted from either sample type. The material sequenced was peripheral blood. The sequence was obtained from a man aged 50 to 59 with active or convalescent COVID-19. The sequence is built from TRBV9 and TRBJ2-3; TRBD2 is a weak D gene call, 7 bases matching. In nucleotides, the sequence is TGTGCCAGCAGCGTAGCTACGGGGGGCTGGGAAGATACGCAGTATTTT. This encodes CASSVATGGWEDTQYF.